This is a list of T cell receptor beta chains from one sample in a study of shared clonotypes between healthy human individuals. Repertoires were generated with immunoSEQ multiplex PCR, while TCRdb's copy carries only in-frame clones and drops some. The sample holds some 1,100,000 clones, about 84% seen once. Sequenced sample: memory CD4+ T cells from PBMCs. Source of these receptors: a man younger than 30 in good health. Some clones in this sample may be carry-over from other donors' samples. Both conserved end residues are part of each CDR3. D genes are given only for firm matches. A clone size is listed for some rows: how often the clone was seen (once, few, many), or a class if it is expanded.

clone_size j_call d_call v_call cdr3_aa cdr3_nt
. TRBJ2-7 . TRBV5-6 CASSLGYEQYF TGTGCCAGCAGCTTGGGGTACGAGCAGTACTTC
. TRBJ1-1 . TRBV7-8 CASSSKAGTLNTEAFF TGTGCCAGCAGCTCGAAAGCCGGGACTCTGAACACTGAAGCTTTCTTT
. TRBJ1-4 . TRBV5-1 CASSLRPPNEKLFF TGCGCCAGCAGCTTGAGACCCCCTAATGAAAAACTGTTTTTT
. TRBJ1-2 TRBD1 TRBV5-1 CASSRDRGGGYTF TGCGCCAGCAGCCGCGACAGGGGTGGTGGCTACACCTTC
. TRBJ2-1 TRBD2 TRBV5-8 CASSLGSGLAFGNEQFF TGTGCCAGCAGCTTGGGGTCGGGACTAGCGTTCGGCAATGAGCAGTTCTTC
. TRBJ1-5 TRBD1 TRBV27 CASRQWTGSNQPQHF TGTGCCAGCAGACAATGGACAGGTAGCAATCAGCCCCAGCATTTT
few TRBJ2-1 TRBD2 TRBV5-4 CASSLGGGGGQREQFF TGTGCCAGCAGCTTGGGAGGCGGGGGAGGACAAAGGGAGCAGTTCTTC
. TRBJ2-1 TRBD1 TRBV19 CASSFRDRGSQDKFF TGTGCCAGTAGTTTCCGGGACAGGGGATCACAGGACAAGTTCTTC
. TRBJ2-3 . TRBV10-3 CAISEGFLVLSSTDTQYF TGTGCCATCAGTGAAGGGTTTTTAGTCCTTTCGAGCACAGATACGCAGTATTTT
. TRBJ2-3 . TRBV15 CATQRGRTSTDTQYF TGTGCCACCCAAAGAGGCCGTACTAGCACAGATACGCAGTATTTT
. TRBJ2-7 TRBD2 TRBV7-2 CASSLGLAGYYEQYF TGTGCCAGCAGCTTAGGACTAGCGGGATACTACGAGCAGTACTTC
. TRBJ1-1 . TRBV27 CASSLGGLATEAFF TGTGCCAGCAGTTTGGGGGGACTGGCCACTGAAGCTTTCTTT
. TRBJ2-3 TRBD1 TRBV11-1 CASSWGQGAGDTQYF TGTGCCAGCAGCTGGGGACAGGGGGCCGGAGATACGCAGTATTTT
few TRBJ1-2 TRBD1 TRBV27 CASISPGQGSGYTF TGTGCCAGCATATCGCCCGGACAGGGTAGTGGCTACACCTTC
. TRBJ1-3 . TRBV5-6 CASSLLGAADFSGNTIYF TGTGCCAGCAGCTTGTTAGGGGCAGCCGATTTCTCTGGAAACACCATATATTTT
. TRBJ2-3 TRBD2 TRBV5-1 CASTREGDTQYF TGCGCCAGCACCAGGGAGGGAGATACGCAGTATTTT
few TRBJ2-7 TRBD1 TRBV6-5 CASSYSNRGFYEQYF TGTGCCAGCAGTTACTCGAACAGGGGATTCTACGAGCAGTACTTC
. TRBJ1-2 . TRBV9 CASSVEVSGHGYTF TGTGCCAGCAGCGTAGAGGTGTCAGGCCATGGCTACACCTTC
. TRBJ2-7 . TRBV5-1 CASSLLGVGEQYF TGCGCCAGCAGCTTGTTAGGTGTAGGGGAGCAGTACTTC
. TRBJ2-7 TRBD1 TRBV19 CASGDRTYEQYF TGTGCCAGTGGGGACAGGACCTACGAGCAGTACTTC
. TRBJ2-7 TRBD1 TRBV7-9 CASSSIRQGPSSYEQYF TGTGCCAGCAGCTCTATAAGACAGGGACCCAGCTCCTACGAGCAGTACTTC
. TRBJ2-1 . TRBV7-2 CASSLVLRNPQFF TGTGCCAGCAGCTTAGTATTACGGAACCCCCAGTTCTTC
. TRBJ1-1 . TRBV2 CASRTMGMYTEAFF TGTGCCAGCCGGACTATGGGGATGTACACTGAAGCTTTCTTT
. TRBJ1-2 TRBD1 TRBV11-2 CASGSIPRTGDGYTF TGTGCCAGCGGCTCCATCCCCCGGACAGGGGATGGCTACACCTTC
few TRBJ1-2 . TRBV6-1 CASSKLQGLDGYTF TGTGCCAGCAGTAAACTACAGGGACTGGATGGCTACACCTTC
once TRBJ2-7 TRBD2 TRBV30 CAWGVAGAYEQYF TGTGCCTGGGGGGTAGCGGGAGCCTACGAGCAGTACTTC
few TRBJ1-1 . TRBV5-1 CASSPEGGPEAFF TGCGCCAGCAGCCCGGAAGGGGGGCCTGAAGCTTTCTTT
. TRBJ1-2 . TRBV5-1 CASSLEGSYGYTF TGCGCCAGCAGCTTGGAAGGGAGTTATGGCTACACCTTC
. TRBJ1-1 . TRBV28 CAARDTEAFF TGTGCCGCACGGGACACTGAAGCTTTCTTT
few TRBJ1-2 . TRBV28 CASRELTANYGYTF TGTGCCAGCAGGGAACTGACAGCCAACTATGGCTACACCTTC
. TRBJ2-7 TRBD1 TRBV6-1 CASSVIWQGAESRQYF TGTGCCAGCAGTGTTATCTGGCAGGGGGCTGAATCGCGGCAGTACTTC
. TRBJ1-2 TRBD1 TRBV7-2 CASSSPGTVPYGYTF TGTGCCAGCAGCTCCCCTGGGACAGTCCCATATGGCTACACCTTC
. TRBJ2-5 TRBD2 TRBV4-2 CASSPKVASGSYEAQETQYF TGTGCCAGCAGCCCCAAGGTCGCTAGCGGGAGTTATGAGGCTCAAGAGACCCAGTACTTC
once TRBJ2-7 TRBD1 TRBV28 CASSFFGRGGRYEQYF TGTGCCAGCAGTTTTTTTGGTCGAGGGGGCCGCTACGAGCAGTACTTC
. TRBJ1-1 . TRBV7-3 CASSSQQVNTEAFF TGTGCCAGCAGCTCTCAACAGGTCAACACTGAAGCTTTCTTT
. TRBJ2-7 TRBD1 TRBV27 CASSRTGATYEQYF TGTGCCAGCAGTCGGACAGGCGCTACCTACGAGCAGTACTTC
. TRBJ2-2 TRBD1 TRBV7-8 CASSLSTGPGELFF TGTGCCAGCAGCCTCTCGACAGGGCCCGGGGAGCTGTTTTTT
. TRBJ2-1 TRBD2 TRBV19 CAGPPGLAMYNEQFF TGTGCCGGCCCACCGGGACTAGCGATGTACAATGAGCAGTTCTTC
. TRBJ2-5 TRBD2 TRBV5-1 CASTGTSGRASGETQYF TGCGCCAGTACCGGGACTAGCGGGAGGGCCTCGGGTGAGACCCAGTACTTC
once TRBJ1-3 . TRBV20-1 CSATPGNTIYF TGCAGTGCTACCCCCGGCAACACCATATATTTT
. TRBJ2-7 TRBD2 TRBV6-5 CASSYRVRRGGYEQYF TGTGCCAGCAGTTACCGCGTTCGGCGGGGGGGCTACGAGCAGTACTTC
. TRBJ2-1 . TRBV9 CASSVDGGAYNEQFF TGTGCCAGCAGCGTAGATGGAGGGGCCTACAATGAGCAGTTCTTC
few TRBJ2-3 TRBD2 TRBV7-3 CASSKGLADTDTQYF TGTGCCAGCAGCAAGGGACTAGCGGACACAGATACGCAGTATTTT
. TRBJ2-5 TRBD1 TRBV27 CASSFYGTGGAAGTQYF TGTGCCAGCAGTTTTTATGGGACAGGGGGCGCCGCAGGGACCCAGTACTTC
. TRBJ1-4 TRBD1 TRBV19 CASSFGQANEKLFF TGTGCCAGTAGTTTCGGACAGGCTAATGAAAAACTGTTTTTT
once TRBJ2-2 . TRBV28 CASADETPGELFF TGTGCCAGCGCTGACGAGACCCCCGGGGAGCTGTTTTTT
. TRBJ2-1 . TRBV30 CAWSVLGNEQFF TGTGCCTGGAGTGTTTTGGGAAATGAGCAGTTCTTC
. TRBJ2-3 TRBD2 TRBV7-2 CASSSTSVGDTQYF TGTGCCAGCAGCTCAACTAGCGTCGGGGATACGCAGTATTTT
. TRBJ2-6 TRBD1 TRBV9 CASSERTGSLIGANVLTF TGTGCCAGCAGCGAGAGGACAGGGAGCCTGATCGGGGCCAACGTCCTGACTTTC
. TRBJ2-2 TRBD2 TRBV30 CAWSNGPGGPGELFF TGTGCCTGGAGTAACGGGCCGGGAGGGCCCGGGGAGCTGTTTTTT
few TRBJ2-7 . TRBV6-1 CASSGGPSSYEQYF TGTGCCAGCAGTGGGGGACCAAGTTCCTACGAGCAGTACTTC
. TRBJ1-1 . TRBV7-2 CASSLAANTEAFF TGTGCCAGCAGCTTAGCGGCGAACACTGAAGCTTTCTTT